This entry describes one TCR beta chain. Its antigen is currently not known. No clone much larger than this one lies a single base away; base qualities are absent. These data belong to a study of blood T cells in healthy people across ages (dated by TCRdb to the mid-2010s). Context from the whole study: In model experiments, template switching captured roughly one uniquely barcoded TCR beta cDNA molecule for every two T cells. To track age-related changes in TCR beta repertoire diversity, the study relied on deep sequencing normalized with unique cDNA molecular identifiers. The donors were divided into four age groups: young (average roughly 17 years), middle-aged (approximately 42), aged (about 56) and long-lived (around 80). Using the same blood draw, the study looked at two additional independent replicas of 1 million unique cDNA reads for two donors, one aged 18 to 30 and the other aged 80 or older. Overall study results and their limits: Compared with the aged group, the long-lived group had more naive CD4+ T cells, fewer expanded clones and increased TCR diversity, suggesting age selection. Because profiling used bulk unsorted PBMCs, naive and antigen-experienced compartments could not be compared conclusively. The percentage of naive T cells measured by flow cytometry correlated strongly with observed TCR beta diversity. Total diversity estimates from one million sequenced T cells were considered lower bounds and underestimates. The CMV infection status of donors was not known, potentially confounding age-related changes in expanded clonotypes. Observed TCR beta diversity per million T cells fell roughly linearly with age, and a significant reduction was already apparent by age around 44.

Cut back by 5 bases and 5 bases, the V and J ends lie 13 bases apart. Inclusive of the bounding cysteine and phenylalanine, the CDR3 is 13 residues long. Only the CDR3 DNA is retained, 39 bases long and in frame from the first base. Reading the germline V gene (reference sequence) gives CDR1 LNHNV and CDR2 YYDKDF. Donors were a few dozen systemically healthy Caucasian individuals from Russia aged 6 to 90 years. Each donor gave about 9.8 milliliters of peripheral blood, drawn into EDTA-treated Vacutainer tubes. Ficoll-Paque density-gradient centrifugation was used to isolate PBMCs, with at least 6.5 million per sample. Total RNA, at least 6 micrograms per sample, was extracted from PBMCs with Trizol reagent. For every donor, an aliquot of PBMCs went through flow cytometry to measure the percentages of naive CD45RAhigh/CD27high T cells. To prepare the library, 5' RACE was applied. TCRdb shows the sequencer as Illumina HiSeq 2500. A second roughly 6 to 12 cycle PCR used a sample-barcoded 5' primer and a J-beta primer mix. Each TCR beta cDNA molecule received a unique molecular identifier from a template-switch 5' adaptor carrying 12 random nucleotides. At least 2.5 million CDR3-containing paired-end reads were obtained from each sample. All of the RNA was converted into first-strand cDNA using the Mint cDNA synthesis kit, with a TRBC-specific oligonucleotide serving as the primer. Following uracil-DNA glycosylase treatment, a first 18-cycle PCR with universal primers M1SS and BC2_uni_R was performed on all cDNA. On the authors' methods: For normalization, 1 million high-quality reads, each with a distinct molecular identifier, were randomly selected from each sample. Instead of being binned into consensus sequences, reads that shared molecular identifiers were thrown out. MiTCR, run with a Q25 quality threshold and the strictest error-elimination algorithm, handled CDR3 identification, clonotype clustering and error correction. Lower-bound total TCR beta diversity was estimated with a nonparametric unseen species model using Euler transformation. Using fastp at Q25 and MiXCR, TCRdb reprocessed the public reads and kept productive beta chains. Records with the same CDR3 protein are collapsed into one entry carrying the most frequent genes and DNA. In this record, the V and J calls reflect TCRdb's handling and not the investigators' own analysis. The table for this sample lists roughly 1,000,000 distinct CDR3 sequences; about 25% of them were counted only once. The top ten clones comprise about 0.8% of the sample.

These data are also associated with another study on T cells of mothers and their children. As described in the second report: Nine systemically healthy Caucasian individuals served as donors, namely three mothers together with their six children. cDNA synthesis used all of the extracted RNA, with around 1.6 ug of RNA in each 15 ul reaction. Sample barcodes and 2-4 random nucleotides were added via the M1S primer in the second PCR. Over 8.5 million TCR beta CDR3 reads came from each mother, compared with approximately 3.1 million reads from each child. TCR recombination output is similarly shaped by thymic selection in related and unrelated pairs, with a minor effect exerted by inherited differences. Normalized repertoire overlap was always found to be slightly, but never significantly, higher in related mother-child pairs than in unrelated mother-child pairs. With a sensitivity of approximately 100 clones per million clonotypes, no persistent microchimeric T cell clones were detected. The study used deep NGS to compare TCR beta repertoires of mothers and children, seeking features distinguishing related mother-child pairs from unrelated individuals. Mothers averaged around 40 +/- 4 years of age and children averaged roughly 11 +/- 4 years. Libraries were sequenced on Illumina HiSeq 2000 with 100+100 nt paired-end reads after adapter ligation with NEBNext reagents. To prevent cross-contamination, the mother and child libraries were prepared one month apart and sequenced in separate runs. Between roughly 500,000 and 2,300,000 distinct TCR beta clonotypes were identified per donor. Naive TCR beta clonotypes were estimated from low-frequency clonotypes matched to each donor's FACS-determined naive share, without sorting.

The sample was blood. The chain joins TRBV15 to TRBJ2-7; the D gene is not confidently resolved. This TCR was sampled from a girl aged 2 to 9 in good health. The bases are TGTGCCACCAGCGATCTGTTGCGCGACGAGCAGTACTTC. This is translated as CATSDLLRDEQYF.